This TCR beta chain originates from a study of T cells in Graves' hyperthyroidism and ophthalmopathy. General observations from the study: Patients with ophthalmopathy were separated from those with stable hyperthyroidism by a 13 V-J model. Blood also showed most of the thyroid clonotypes that were expanded above 0.001.

CDR3 length equals 20 residues. Germline CDR1 SGHVS, CDR2 FQNEAQ. Points on this clonotype: Its target is not known. One end of the junction varies from germline; a read error may be responsible.

Authors of the study amplified TCR beta CDR3 regions from RNA transcripts. Carried out on the TCR CDR3, a first-round RT-PCR used the HTBI primer set. TCRdb reprocessed the multiplex PCR reads with MiXCR, giving one entry per CDR3 protein. The table includes over 700,000 distinct CDR3 sequences, 38% detected once. Graves' hyperthyroidism without ophthalmopathy progression within 18 months was termed stable. The V gene is TRBV7-8, the J gene TRBJ2-5; D possibly corresponds to TRBD1 (5 bases). The material sequenced was blood. This TCR came from a man between 18 and 29 years old with Graves' hyperthyroidism. In nucleotides, the CDR3 is TGCGCCAGCAGCCAAGCCCCCCCAGGGTGGGCCCGGCGAAGGCAAGAGACCCAGTACTTC. Its protein is CASSQAPPGWARRRQETQYF.